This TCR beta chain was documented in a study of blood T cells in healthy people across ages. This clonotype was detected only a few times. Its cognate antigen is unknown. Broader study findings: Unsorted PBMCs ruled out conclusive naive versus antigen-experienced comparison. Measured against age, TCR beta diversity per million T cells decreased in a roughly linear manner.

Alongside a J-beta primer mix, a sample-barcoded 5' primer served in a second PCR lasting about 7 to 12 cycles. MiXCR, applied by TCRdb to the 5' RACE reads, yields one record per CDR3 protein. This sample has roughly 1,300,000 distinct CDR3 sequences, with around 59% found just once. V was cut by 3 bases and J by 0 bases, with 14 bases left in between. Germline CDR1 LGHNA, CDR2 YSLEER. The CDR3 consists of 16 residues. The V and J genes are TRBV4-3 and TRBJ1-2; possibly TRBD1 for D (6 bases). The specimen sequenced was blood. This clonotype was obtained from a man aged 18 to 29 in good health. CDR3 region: CASSHPPGQTNYGYTF. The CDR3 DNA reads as TGCGCCAGCAGCCATCCCCCAGGACAGACTAACTATGGCTACACCTTC.